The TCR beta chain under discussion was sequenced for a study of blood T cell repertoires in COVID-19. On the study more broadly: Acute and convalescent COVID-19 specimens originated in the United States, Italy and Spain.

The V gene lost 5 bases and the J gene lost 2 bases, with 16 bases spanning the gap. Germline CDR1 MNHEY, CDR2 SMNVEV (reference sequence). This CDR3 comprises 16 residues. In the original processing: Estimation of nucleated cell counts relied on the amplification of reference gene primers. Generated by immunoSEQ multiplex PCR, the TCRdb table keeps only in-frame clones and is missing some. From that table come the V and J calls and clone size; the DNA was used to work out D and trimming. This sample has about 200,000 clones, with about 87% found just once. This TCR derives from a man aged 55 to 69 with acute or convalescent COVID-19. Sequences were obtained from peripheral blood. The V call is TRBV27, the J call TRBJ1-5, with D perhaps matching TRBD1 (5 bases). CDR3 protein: CASSPTLDSRNQPQHF. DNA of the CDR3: TGTGCCAGCAGTCCCACCCTAGACAGTCGCAATCAGCCCCAGCATTTT.